The 16 T cell receptor beta chains reported below all come from one sample, sequenced in a study of chemoradiotherapy in HPV16-positive cancers. This table comes from immunoSEQ multiplex PCR, and its TCRdb copy is limited to in-frame clones, with some not included. The repertoire holds approximately 32,000 clones, roughly 78% seen once, with roughly 3.8% in the top ten. The sample here was blood, taken from a patient who underwent chemoradiotherapy. The origin of the receptors is a human donor with HPV-associated anogenital cancer.

In its sample, this clone was seen a few times. The chain has TRBV18 and TRBJ1-5, with 10 bases that match TRBD1. Per germline, CDR1 KGHSH and CDR2 LQKENI. The CDR3 has 14 residues. The V gene end was trimmed by 5 bases and the J gene end by 5 bases; junction bases not matched to a gene: 3. The CDR3 loop is CASSMGQGYQPQHF. The CDR3 coding sequence is TGTGCCAGCTCAATGGGACAGGGGTATCAGCCCCAGCATTTT.

V and J are TRBV5-4 and TRBJ2-2; 10 nucleotides line up with TRBD1. V lost 3 bases, J lost 3 bases, and 2 bases stayed unmatched. The CDR3 loop spans 15 amino acids. Germline V gene data show CDR1 as SGHNT and CDR2 as YYREEE (reference sequence). CDR3: CASSSGTGDTGELFF. In DNA form, the CDR3 reads TGTGCCAGCAGCTCCGGGACAGGGGACACCGGGGAGCTGTTTTTT.

The rearrangement joins TRBV11-3 to TRBJ1-5, with 9 bases fitting TRBD1. This CDR3 is 15 amino acids long. Germline V gene lookup returns CDR1 SGHNT and CDR2 YENEEA. V lost 2 bases to trimming and J lost 6 bases; unmatched junction nucleotides: 5. In DNA form, the CDR3 reads TGTGCCAGCAGCTTACGGGACAGGGTTTTTCAGCCCCAGCATTTT. Translated: CASSLRDRVFQPQHF. Filled out from reference TRBV11-3 and TRBJ1-5, the complete variable domain reads EAGVVQSPRYKIIEKKQPVAFWCNPISGHNTLYWYLQNLGQGPELLIRYENEEAVDDSQLPKDRFSAERLKGVDSTLKIQPAELGDSAVYLCASSLRDRVFQPQHFGDGTRLSIL.

This chain joins TRBV5-8 and TRBJ2-2; D is possibly TRBD2 (6 bases). Germline CDR1 SGHTS, CDR2 YDEGEE. This CDR3 contains 17 residues. Trimming stripped 0 bases from V and 4 bases from J, with 16 bases between. This chain's CDR3 is CASSLGLDFGSTGELFF. CDR3 DNA: TGTGCCAGCAGCTTGGGATTAGACTTCGGGAGCACCGGGGAGCTGTTTTTT. The full variable domain, with the rest looked up from reference TRBV5-8 and TRBJ2-2, is EAGVTQSPTHLIKTRGQQATLRCSPISGHTSVYWYQQALGLGLQFLLWYDEGEERNRGNFPPRFSGRQFPNYSSELNVNALELEDSALYLCASSLGLDFGSTGELFFGEGSRLTVL.

The rearrangement joins TRBV23-1 to TRBJ1-5, with D tentatively TRBD1 (5 bases). TRBV23-1 is treated as an ORF (open reading frame) with a function not yet certain. Deletions cut 0 bases from V and 2 bases from J, with 20 bases between. This CDR3 spans 19 amino acids. The CDR3 here is CASSQSWERGRGGNQPQHF. The CDR3 DNA reads TGCGCCAGCAGTCAATCGTGGGAAAGGGGCCGGGGAGGCAATCAGCCCCAGCATTTT.

This chain connects TRBV7-9 to TRBJ2-5; D possibly matches TRBD1 or TRBD2 (6 bases each). The DNA matches TRBJ2-7 better at its end, which makes the J call doubtful. This CDR3 comprises 14 residues. CDR1 and CDR2 (germline): SEHNR, FQNEAQ (reference sequence). CDR3 in DNA: TGTGCCAGCAGCTTAGGAGGGGGGACCTACGAGCAGTACTTC. Amino acid sequence: CASSLGGGTYEQYF.

This rearrangement joins TRBV30 to TRBJ1-6; maybe TRBD1 (5 bases). Germline-derived CDR1 and CDR2 are GTSNPN and SVGIG (reference sequence). The CDR3 runs 16 residues. V was pared by 0 bases and J by 3 bases, with 12 bases between. CDR3 loop: CAWSVAGLDYNSPLHF. CDR3 nucleotides: TGTGCCTGGAGTGTAGCAGGGCTAGACTATAATTCACCCCTCCACTTT.

The V call is TRBV19, the J call TRBJ1-5; TRBD1 might be the D (6 bases). Deletions cut 7 bases from V and 3 bases from J, with 16 bases between. The CDR3 is 15 residues long. The germline V gene has CDR1 LNHDA and CDR2 SQIVND (reference sequence). As DNA, the CDR3 is TGTGCCAGTACCCCTTCACAGGGCCACAATCAGCCCCAGCATTTT. Protein: CASTPSQGHNQPQHF.

This clone has only a few counts. The chain has TRBV9 and TRBJ1-3; TRBD1 might be the D (6 bases). This CDR3 contains 14 residues. With 4 bases removed from V and 7 bases from J, the gap between germline ends came to 15 bases. Germline loops: CDR1 SGDLS, CDR2 YYNGEE. The CDR3 sequence is CASSIGGQTNTIYF. The DNA for the CDR3 is TGTGCCAGCAGCATAGGAGGACAGACGAACACCATATATTTT.

The chain couples TRBV6-4 to TRBJ2-1, with unresolved D. Trimming removed 0 bases at V and 8 bases at J, with 8 bases between. The CDR3 has 13 residues. Germline V lookup: CDR1 MRHNA, CDR2 SNTAGT. In nucleotides, the CDR3 is TGTGCCAGCAGTGACTCGGCAACCGATGAGCAGTTCTTC. Translated, it gives CASSDSATDEQFF.

This chain uses TRBV7-2 with TRBJ1-2, with D uncertain. Germline V gene lookup returns CDR1 SGHTA and CDR2 FQGNSA. V lost 3 bases and J lost 4, with 3 bases in between. This CDR3 has 11 residues. The CDR3 protein is CASSLTYGYTF. CDR3 bases: TGTGCCAGCAGCTTGACCTATGGCTACACCTTC.

This clone appeared a few times. This chain links TRBV11-2 with TRBJ2-7, with D perhaps given as TRBD1 or TRBD2 (5 bases each). V was clipped by 3 bases and J by 2 bases, with 11 bases between them. CDR1 SGHAT and CDR2 FQNNGV come from the germline V gene. The CDR3 totals 14 residues. The DNA for the CDR3 is TGTGCCAGCAGCTTGGCCCAGGGACCCTACGAGCAGTACTTC. It specifies CASSLAQGPYEQYF.

Only a few counts were recorded for this clone. The same CDR3 also results from other DNA sequences found in this sample. The chain uses TRBV5-6 and TRBJ1-1; D gene unclear. The CDR3 extends over 11 amino acids. V was trimmed by 5 bases and J by 2 bases, leaving 4 bases between them. Germline CDR1 and CDR2: SGHDT and YYEEEE. Here the CDR3 DNA reads TGTGCCAGCAGTCTTAACACTGAAGCTTTCTTT. The encoded protein is CASSLNTEAFF.

J is TRBJ1-6 and V is TRBV2, with TRBD1 matching over 8 bases. This CDR3 is 14 amino acids long. The junction had 11 bases not matched to a gene; V was cut back by 6 bases and J by 13 bases. CDR1 is SNHLY, CDR2 FYNNEI, per germline. The CDR3 here is CASRGKQGGTPLHF. The CDR3 nucleotides read TGTGCCAGCAGGGGTAAACAGGGGGGAACCCCCCTCCACTTT.

In this sample, this clone turned up once. The chain has TRBV5-5 and TRBJ2-7; 9 bases match TRBD1. Germline trimming cut 4 bases from V and 1 base from J; bases unmatched to any gene: 9. The CDR3 extends over 16 amino acids. Germline V gives CDR1 SGHKS, CDR2 YYEKEE (reference sequence). CDR3 DNA sequence: TGTGCCAGCAGCCCGGGGACAGGGAAGGTATCCTACGAGCAGTACTTC. This translates into CASSPGTGKVSYEQYF.

This rearrangement joins TRBV7-8 to TRBJ2-2; 8 bases are a match to TRBD2. The junction had 12 bases not matched to a gene; V was cut back by 5 bases and J by 4 bases. The CDR3 has 17 amino acids. The V gene's germline CDR1 is SGHVS and CDR2 FQNEAQ. The CDR3 sequence is CASSPRVTGGRTGELFF. As DNA, the CDR3 is TGTGCCAGCAGCCCACGGGTCACGGGGGGGCGCACCGGGGAGCTGTTTTTT.